This TCR beta chain is drawn from a study of T cell repertoires in cytomegalovirus infection. With regard to this clonotype: The antigen is unknown.

MiXCR, applied by TCRdb to the reads, yields one record per CDR3 protein. This sample has 600,000 to 700,000 distinct CDR3 sequences, with about 33% found just once. The material was cultured PBMCs, obtained from culture after CMV antigen stimulation. The clonotype was recovered from a human donor in good health (CMV status not recorded). Some clones in this sample may be carry-over from other donors' samples.

The CDR3 DNA is TGCGCCAGCAGCCAAGATCGGGACATCAACTCACCCCTCCACTTT. Its translation: CASSQDRDINSPLHF. The rearrangement joins TRBV4-3 to TRBJ1-6; tentatively, D is TRBD1 (6 bases). Trimming removed 0 bases at V and 10 bases at J, with 13 bases between. The length of the CDR3 is 15 residues. Germline lookup yields CDR1 LGHNA and CDR2 YSLEER.